These 32 T cell receptor beta chains originate from one sample sequenced in a study of human T cells and chemical hapten exposure. TCRdb recomputed calls from the RACE reads with MiXCR, one row per CDR3 protein. In the table there are approximately 87,000 distinct CDR3 sequences, approximately 10% of which are singletons. As for time point: patch test 2, 6 weeks after DPC sensitization. Treatment specified: therapeutic diphenylcyclopropenone sensitization with weekly scalp DPC. The sample consisted of whole blood, taken in connection with sensitization to the hapten diphenylcyclopropenone (DPC). The receptors stem from a woman aged 40 to 50 with alopecia areata. Some clones in this sample may be carry-over from other donors' samples.

In its sample, this clonotype was seen many times. The V and J genes are TRBV6-2 or TRBV6-3 and TRBJ1-5; D is perhaps TRBD1 (5 bases). The CDR3 sequence is 14 residues long. Germline CDR1 reads MNHEY; CDR2 reads SVGEGT. Trimming stripped 6 bases from V and 0 bases from J, with 9 bases between. The CDR3 bases are TGTGCCAGCAGGACAGAAATTAGCAATCAGCCCCAGCATTTT. This gives the protein CASRTEISNQPQHF.

The CDR3 DNA follows: TGCGCCAGCAGTGAGATGGATGAGCAGTTCTTC. This codes for CASSEMDEQFF. V usage is TRBV10-2 and J usage is TRBJ2-1; D is uncertain. The CDR3 loop spans 11 amino acids. Per germline, CDR1 WSHSY and CDR2 SAAADI. Trimming removed 2 bases at V and 8 bases at J, with 4 bases between.

The J gene is TRBJ2-3, the V gene TRBV3-1; possible D gene TRBD2, 5 bases. Trimming removed 4 bases at V and 0 bases at J, with 11 bases between. This CDR3 has 15 amino acids. In germline, CDR1 is LGHDT, CDR2 YNNKEL (reference sequence). CDR3 nucleotide sequence: TGTGCCAGCAGCCCGGGGTCTTTTAGCACAGATACGCAGTATTTT. Amino acids: CASSPGSFSTDTQYF.

This clonotype was picked up many times. The genes are TRBV7-2 and TRBJ2-7, with D possibly being TRBD1 (7 bases). CDR3 length: 15 amino acids. V was clipped by 5 bases and J by 1 base, with 15 bases between them. CDR1 is SGHTA, CDR2 FQGNSA, per germline. CDR3 residues: CASSAPTGRSYEQYF. The DNA for the CDR3 is TGTGCCAGCAGCGCCCCGACAGGGAGGTCCTACGAGCAGTACTTC.

This clonotype was detected ten times or more. V and J are TRBV11-2 and TRBJ1-1; 12 bases fit TRBD1. This CDR3 spans 14 amino acids. The V gene end was trimmed by 5 bases and the J gene end by 10 bases; junction bases not matched to a gene: 8. Germline V gene lookup returns CDR1 SGHAT and CDR2 FQNNGV. The CDR3 DNA sequence: TGTGCCAGCAGCCCCGGGACAGGGGGCGGGATAGCTTTCTTT. Its protein is CASSPGTGGGIAFF. Full variable domain (outside the CDR3, taken from reference TRBV11-2 and TRBJ1-1): EAGVAQSPRYKIIEKRQSVAFWCNPISGHATLYWYQQILGQGPKLLIQFQNNGVVDDSQLPKDRFSAERLKGVDSTLKIQPAKLEDSAVYLCASSPGTGGGIAFFGQGTRLTVV.

This clonotype was picked up many times. The chain has TRBV28 and TRBJ2-7; tentative D call: TRBD1 (6 bases). The germline V gene encodes CDR1 MDHEN and CDR2 SYDVKM. The CDR3 has 15 residues. V dropped 2 bases and J dropped 0 bases, with 11 bases sitting between them. This CDR3 reads CASSLAGASSYEQYF. The CDR3, as DNA: TGTGCCAGCAGTTTAGCAGGGGCGAGCTCCTACGAGCAGTACTTC.

This clonotype has ten or more counts. V gene TRBV18 combines with J gene TRBJ1-1; D is unclear. This CDR3 region has 12 residues. Germline V gene lookup returns CDR1 KGHSH and CDR2 LQKENI. The germline V and J ends were trimmed by 5 bases and 1 base, with 5 bases remaining between them. The CDR3 reads CASSNANTEAFF. For the CDR3, the DNA is TGTGCCAGCTCAAATGCGAACACTGAAGCTTTCTTT.

This clonotype came up a few times. The chain recombines TRBV29-1 with TRBJ1-4, with 11 bases that match TRBD1. The CDR3 is made up of 17 amino acids. CDR1 and CDR2 (germline): SQVTM, ANQGSEA. V lost 6 bases, J lost 3 bases, and 12 bases stayed unmatched. CDR3 region: CSVSGRTGGTANEKLFF. For the CDR3, the DNA is TGCAGCGTCAGTGGTCGGACAGGGGGCACGGCTAATGAAAAACTGTTTTTT.

This clonotype has only a few counts. The rearrangement joins TRBV28 to TRBJ1-6, with D tentatively TRBD1 (6 bases). Trimming removed 8 bases from V and 7 bases from J, with 18 bases in between. There are 15 residues in the CDR3. CDR1 and CDR2 (germline): MDHEN, SYDVKM. CDR3: CASHHGTTQNSPLHF. In DNA form, the CDR3 reads TGTGCCAGCCATCACGGGACAACTCAGAATTCACCCCTCCACTTT.

Points on this clonotype: A much larger clone is a single base away; this may be a read error. The DNA of the CDR3 is TGTGCCAGCGGCCGAGGACAGGGCACAGATACGCAGTATTTT. Its protein is CASGRGQGTDTQYF. The rearrangement uses TRBV2 and TRBJ2-3, with TRBD1 matching over 7 bases. The V segment lost 8 bases and the J segment 1 base; nucleotides outside the gene matches: 6. The CDR3 has 14 amino acids. The germline CDR1 and CDR2 sequences are SNHLY and FYNNEI.

This clonotype showed up many times. The V gene is TRBV9, the J gene TRBJ2-1, with a tentative D call TRBD2 (6 bases). Trimming took 7 bases from V and 8 from J, leaving 16 bases between them. Germline V CDR1 and CDR2: SGDLS, YYNGEE. This CDR3 comprises 13 residues. CDR3 region: CASCPPSGDEQFF. The CDR3 nucleotides read TGTGCCAGCTGCCCCCCGTCGGGGGATGAGCAGTTCTTC.

Worth noting for this clonotype: A much larger clone differs by one base, so this may be a read error. The chain carries TRBV15 and TRBJ2-3; D assignment may be TRBD1 or TRBD2 (5 bases each). This CDR3 has 16 amino acids. Trimming took off 4 bases at V and 0 bases at J, with 14 bases between the two ends. In germline, CDR1 is LNHNV, CDR2 YYDKDF (reference sequence). The CDR3 spells CATSTRESSSTDTQYF. The CDR3 nucleotides are TGTGCCACCAGCACCAGGGAATCTAGCAGCACAGATACGCAGTATTTT.

The chain has TRBV6-2 or TRBV6-3 and TRBJ1-5; tentatively, D is TRBD1 (5 bases). V was cut by 5 bases and J by 0 bases, with 26 bases left in between. The CDR3 is 20 residues long. Germline CDR1 MNHEY, CDR2 SVGEGT. The CDR3 is CASSPSGAPTSVYSNQPQHF. Here the CDR3 DNA reads TGTGCCAGCAGTCCGTCCGGGGCCCCCACCTCCGTCTATAGCAATCAGCCCCAGCATTTT.

This clonotype showed up many times. This chain joins TRBV11-3 and TRBJ2-5; 9 bases are a match to TRBD1. Germline V gene sequence: CDR1 SGHNT, CDR2 YENEEA. Trimming removed 3 bases from V and 5 bases from J; junction bases left unmatched: 4. The CDR3 has 14 residues. CDR3: CASSLNRGQETQYF. The CDR3 bases are TGTGCCAGCAGCTTGAACAGGGGGCAGGAGACCCAGTACTTC.

With regard to this clonotype: Being one base from a much bigger clone, this may be a read error. The chain joins TRBV27 to TRBJ2-7; D not resolved. CDR1 and CDR2 from the germline V gene are MNHEY and SMNVEV (reference sequence). CDR3 length equals 12 residues. Trimming took off 4 bases at V and 7 bases at J, with 11 bases between the two ends. In nucleotides, the CDR3 is TGTGCCAGCAGTTCCCTTCCGAGGGAGCAGTACTTC. Protein product: CASSSLPREQYF.

The chain combines TRBV5-6 with TRBJ2-7; TRBD2 is a possible D gene (6 bases). Between the trimmed V and J ends, which lost 4 bases and 3 bases, there was a span of 11 bases. The germline CDR1 and CDR2 sequences are SGHDT and YYEEEE. The CDR3 consists of 13 residues. CDR3 sequence: CASSGGTVYEQYF. CDR3 DNA: TGTGCCAGCAGCGGCGGGACGGTCTACGAGCAGTACTTC.

As regards this clonotype: This may come from a read error, since a much larger clone is one base off. V usage is TRBV7-9 and J usage is TRBJ2-3, with D unclear. Germline CDR1 SEHNR, CDR2 FQNEAQ (reference sequence). The CDR3 totals 14 residues. The CDR3 sequence: CAISLTSGTDTQYF. The DNA for the CDR3 is TGTGCCATCAGCCTTACCAGCGGCACAGATACGCAGTATTTT.

The CDR3 reads CSAREGGLGQETQYF. The CDR3 DNA sequence: TGCAGCGCCCGGGAGGGGGGCCTGGGCCAAGAGACCCAGTACTTC. V is TRBV29-1 and J is TRBJ2-5, with TRBD2 matching over 8 bases. V gave up 7 bases and J gave up 1 base; unmatched junction bases: 11. Germline V gene data show CDR1 as SQVTM and CDR2 as ANQGSEA. The CDR3 runs to 15 residues.

At least ten counts were recorded for this clonotype. The chain has TRBV6-2 or TRBV6-3 and TRBJ2-1; the D gene could be TRBD1 or TRBD2 (5 bases each). The CDR3 totals 17 residues. Trimming pared 0 bases from V and 2 bases from J, leaving 14 bases between. The germline CDR1 and CDR2 sequences are MNHEY and SVGEGT. The CDR3 DNA is TGTGCCAGCAGTTACTCGCAGGGTAGCGCCGCCTACAATGAGCAGTTCTTC. This sequence encodes CASSYSQGSAAYNEQFF.

This clonotype was seen a handful of times. The genes are TRBV7-9 and TRBJ2-7, with D possibly being TRBD1 or TRBD2 (5 bases each). CDR1 is SEHNR, CDR2 FQNEAQ, per germline (reference sequence). Trimming took off 5 bases at V and 2 bases at J, with 13 bases between the two ends. The CDR3 is 14 amino acids. CDR3 residues: CASSLGRTTYEQYF. CDR3 bases: TGTGCCAGCAGCCTGGGACGTACCACCTACGAGCAGTACTTC.

The chain uses TRBV7-9 and TRBJ2-7; D remains unclear. From germline, CDR1 is SEHNR and CDR2 FQNEAQ (reference sequence). V lost 5 bases, J lost 5 bases, and 7 bases lay in between. CDR3 length: 11 amino acids. CDR3 in amino acids: CASSTYHEQYF. Here the CDR3 DNA reads TGTGCCAGCAGCACATACCACGAGCAGTACTTC.

This clonotype came up many times. The chain employs TRBV27 and TRBJ1-4; D is possibly TRBD1 (5 bases). The CDR3 consists of 15 residues. Looked up from germline, CDR1 is MNHEY and CDR2 is SMNVEV (reference sequence). The ends were cut back, 6 bases at V and 5 bases at J, with 16 bases in the middle. The CDR3 DNA is TGTGCCAGCAGCTCCAGGGCAGGGTGGAATGAAAAACTGTTTTTT. The encoded protein is CASSSRAGWNEKLFF.

The sample holds a few counts of this clonotype. V usage is TRBV6-2 or TRBV6-3 and J usage is TRBJ1-2, with 7 positions matching TRBD1. Germline V gives CDR1 MNHEY, CDR2 SVGEGT. V lost 6 bases and J lost 8; bases outside the gene matches: 9. The CDR3 runs to 13 residues. The CDR3 DNA is TGTGCCAGCAGAACAGGGGCGGTTGGAGGCTACACCTTC. Its translation: CASRTGAVGGYTF.

Many counts were recorded for this clonotype. The chain is built from TRBV6-5 and TRBJ2-3; tentatively, D is TRBD1 (5 bases). V lost 0 bases to trimming and J lost 8 bases, with 12 bases between them. This CDR3 comprises 14 residues. Germline-derived CDR1 and CDR2 are MNHEY and SVGAGI. The CDR3: CASSYSTKQGTQYF. CDR3 bases: TGTGCCAGCAGTTACTCTACAAAGCAGGGTACGCAGTATTTT.

This clonotype was picked up a small number of times. J is TRBJ1-2 and V is TRBV12-3 or TRBV12-4, with 7 nucleotides matching TRBD1. V shed 8 bases, J shed 6 bases, and the junction held 0 bases outside the gene matches. This CDR3 is built from 10 residues. The CDR3 region has the DNA TGTGCCAGCGGGACAGATGGCTACACCTTC. Translating it yields CASGTDGYTF.

This clonotype has a count of ten or more. V and J are TRBV9 and TRBJ2-5; D may be TRBD1 (7 bases). Trimming took off 0 bases at V and 4 bases at J, with 10 bases between the two ends. Per the germline V gene, CDR1 is SGDLS and CDR2 is YYNGEE. This CDR3 contains 14 residues. The CDR3 DNA is TGTGCCAGCAGCGTAGGTCAGGGGGGAGAGACCCAGTACTTC. Protein sequence: CASSVGQGGETQYF.

A few counts support this clonotype. V is TRBV5-6 and J is TRBJ1-5; TRBD1 aligns across 7 bases. Looked up from germline, CDR1 is SGHDT and CDR2 is YYEEEE. The CDR3 runs 14 residues. With 2 bases clipped from V and 5 bases from J, the junction kept 4 bases outside the gene matches. CDR3 DNA: TGTGCCAGCAGCTTTGGGACAGTACATCAGCCCCAGCATTTT. It translates to CASSFGTVHQPQHF.

This clonotype has at least ten counts. The chain employs TRBV4-3 and TRBJ2-1; D might be TRBD1 (6 bases). V was cut by 2 bases and J by 4 bases, with 21 bases left in between. There are 18 residues in the CDR3. Germline assignment: CDR1 LGHNA and CDR2 YSLEER. The CDR3 coding sequence is TGCGCCAGCAGCCAAAGAGGAGAAGGTGGGGGCGCATACAATGAGCAGTTCTTC. Translated: CASSQRGEGGGAYNEQFF.

This clonotype was found many times. This chain joins TRBV2 and TRBJ2-3, with D perhaps TRBD1 (6 bases). Trimming took off 5 bases at V and 5 bases at J, with 20 bases between the two ends. CDR1 is SNHLY, CDR2 FYNNEI, per germline. The CDR3 contains 16 residues. The DNA of the CDR3 is TGTGCCAGCAGTCGTCGGAGACAGGCCGGCGGAGATACGCAGTATTTT. As protein: CASSRRRQAGGDTQYF.

This clonotype has more than one count but fewer than ten. The V gene is TRBV20-1, the J gene TRBJ1-2; TRBD1 agrees at 8 bases. This CDR3 has 14 amino acids. V was clipped by 0 bases and J by 8 bases; unmatched bases: 8. The V gene's germline CDR1 is DFQATT and CDR2 SNEGSKA (reference sequence). The CDR3 region is CSARDYRGLVGYTF. CDR3 bases: TGCAGTGCTAGAGATTACAGGGGGTTAGTAGGCTACACCTTC.

In its sample, this clonotype was seen many times. The chain carries TRBV6-2 or TRBV6-3 and TRBJ2-7, with a possible D match to TRBD2 (5 bases). The CDR3 sequence is 13 residues long. Trimming cost V 7 bases and J 2 bases, with 12 bases left between them. The germline gives CDR1 MNHEY, CDR2 SVGEGT. The CDR3 sequence: CASTKERTYEQYF. CDR3 coding DNA: TGTGCCAGCACCAAGGAGCGGACCTACGAGCAGTACTTC.

This clonotype was found a few times. In DNA form, the CDR3 reads TGTGCCAGCAAGCAAAGGGGCGATGGGAACACTGAAGCTTTCTTT. Translating gives CASKQRGDGNTEAFF. The J gene is TRBJ1-1, the V gene TRBV13; TRBD1 might be the D (5 bases). The CDR3 loop spans 15 amino acids. Trimming pared 7 bases from V and 1 base from J, leaving 16 bases between. The V gene's germline CDR1 is PRHDT and CDR2 FYEKMQ (reference sequence).